One and the same sample provided the 14 T cell receptor beta chains below, sequenced in a study of identical twins. MiXCR was run by TCRdb on the 5' RACE reads, yielding one entry per CDR3 protein. Here the sample spans nearly 250,000 distinct CDR3 sequences, 5.5% to 7% being singletons. The same sample was also used in a study of yellow fever vaccine responses in identical twins.

Sequencing input: memory (CD45RO+) T cells sorted from blood. These receptors originate from a woman aged 18-29 years in good health.

This clonotype occurred a few times. The chain couples TRBV4-1 to TRBJ1-4; D possibly corresponds to TRBD1 (5 bases). This CDR3 region has 16 residues. Trimming pared 3 bases from V and 2 bases from J, leaving 13 bases between. Germline CDR1 reads MGHRA; CDR2 reads YSYEKL. In DNA form, the CDR3 reads TGCGCCAGCAGCCAGGGCCAGGGTGTGACTAATGAAAAACTGTTTTTT. Protein product: CASSQGQGVTNEKLFF.

There are a few counts of this clonotype. This chain joins TRBV5-5 and TRBJ2-2; TRBD2 aligns across 10 bases. The CDR3 runs to 16 residues. The V gene's germline CDR1 is SGHKS and CDR2 YYEKEE (reference sequence). After removal of 4 bases from V and 6 bases from J, the junction contained 9 bases not matched to a gene. In DNA form, the CDR3 reads TGTGCCAGCAGCCCAATTGCTAGCGGGAGTCCCGGGGAGCTGTTTTTT. This gives the protein CASSPIASGSPGELFF.

This sequence joins TRBV6-6 and TRBJ2-1, with 7 bases lining up with TRBD2. Losses at the gene ends were 5 bases for V and 7 bases for J; bases not matched to a gene: 2. The germline V gene encodes CDR1 MNHNY and CDR2 SVGAGI (reference sequence). This CDR3 has 12 residues. CDR3 in amino acids: CASSRGGNEQFF. The CDR3 bases are TGTGCCAGCAGTAGGGGAGGGAATGAGCAGTTCTTC.

The chain joins TRBV28 to TRBJ2-3; the match to TRBD2 covers 8 bases. CDR1 is MDHEN and CDR2 is SYDVKM in the germline V gene. V shed 6 bases and J 11 bases; nucleotides not matched to a gene: 16. There are 15 residues in the CDR3. The CDR3 protein is CASSPQSRTSIGQYF. As DNA, the CDR3 is TGTGCCAGCAGCCCACAGTCAAGGACTAGCATTGGGCAGTATTTT. Looking up the rest from reference TRBV28 and TRBJ2-3 gives the full variable domain: DVKVTQSSRYLVKRTGEKVFLECVQDMDHENMFWYRQDPGLGLRLIYFSYDVKMKEKGDIPEGYSVSREKKERFSLILESASTNQTSMYLCASSPQSRTSIGQYFGPGTRLTVL.

This clonotype showed up just a few times. V is TRBV5-1 and J is TRBJ2-3, with D perhaps matching TRBD2 (5 bases). The CDR3 contains 14 residues. Germline assignment: CDR1 SGHRS and CDR2 YFSETQ. V lost 4 bases and J 1 base, leaving 10 bases between the germline ends. CDR3 sequence (DNA): TGCGCCAGCAGCCCGGAGGCCGGCACAGATACGCAGTATTTT. As protein: CASSPEAGTDTQYF.

This clonotype was recorded at least ten times. The V and J genes are TRBV12-3 or TRBV12-4 and TRBJ1-1, with D possibly being TRBD1 (5 bases). V lost 6 bases, J lost 2 bases, and 10 bases lay in between. The CDR3 contains 13 residues. This chain's CDR3 is CASSRAFNTEAFF. The DNA for the CDR3 is TGTGCCAGCAGCAGGGCTTTCAACACTGAAGCTTTCTTT.

The rearrangement links TRBV18 to TRBJ2-7, with TRBD1 matching 7 bases. The CDR3 runs 15 residues. The V segment lost 6 bases and the J segment 3 bases; nucleotides outside the gene matches: 11. Germline V CDR1 and CDR2: KGHSH, LQKENI. CDR3 coding DNA: TGTGCCAGCTCTCCCTCCAGGGGGAGCCTCTACGAGCAGTACTTC. Translation gives CASSPSRGSLYEQYF.

This clonotype has ten or more counts. The chain carries TRBV5-1 and TRBJ2-3; TRBD2 matches at 9 bases. The ends lost 4 bases at V and 7 bases at J; junction bases unmatched: 10. The CDR3 runs to 15 residues. CDR1 and CDR2 (germline): SGHRS, YFSETQ. In DNA, the CDR3 is TGCGCCAGCAGCCGCCCGGCTAGCGGGAAAAATACGCAGTATTTT. Its protein is CASSRPASGKNTQYF.

This clonotype was seen more than once but under ten times. The rearrangement uses TRBV20-1 and TRBJ1-4; D call uncertain. This CDR3 contains 14 residues. Germline V gene sequence: CDR1 DFQATT, CDR2 SNEGSKA (reference sequence). The V and J ends lost 4 bases and 1 base respectively, with 10 bases between them. The CDR3 nucleotides read TGCAGTGCTAAACGGACGGAAACTAATGAAAAACTGTTTTTT. It encodes CSAKRTETNEKLFF.

This clonotype was recorded a few times. The chain recombines TRBV10-3 with TRBJ2-1; TRBD2 matches at 11 bases. Germline CDR1 ENHRY, CDR2 SYGVKD. The length of the CDR3 is 16 residues. V shed 0 bases and J 8 bases; nucleotides not matched to a gene: 6. The CDR3 nucleotides read TGTGCCATCAGTGAGTCGTATAGCGGGGGGGCCGATGAGCAGTTCTTC. Translation: CAISESYSGGADEQFF.

This clonotype was counted at least ten times. The genes are TRBV12-3 or TRBV12-4 and TRBJ2-5; TRBD1 is a possible D gene (6 bases). V was shortened by 6 bases and J by 1 base, with 9 bases between the two germline ends. The CDR3 totals 13 residues. The CDR3 DNA reads as TGTGCCAGCAGCAGAGGGGGCCAAGAGACCCAGTACTTC. This translates into CASSRGGQETQYF.

This clonotype was seen many times. V is TRBV5-1 and J is TRBJ2-1; D is undetermined. The germline CDR1 and CDR2 sequences are SGHRS and YFSETQ. V was trimmed by 0 bases and J by 6 bases, leaving 19 bases between them. This CDR3 has 17 amino acids. The CDR3 is CASSLVLMGPTGNEQFF. The CDR3 nucleotides are TGCGCCAGCAGCTTGGTCTTGATGGGCCCAACGGGCAATGAGCAGTTCTTC.

This clonotype was recorded many times. V gene TRBV2 combines with J gene TRBJ2-3; 7 positions match TRBD1. Per the germline V gene, CDR1 is SNHLY and CDR2 is FYNNEI. The CDR3 covers 16 residues. After removal of 6 bases from V and 4 bases from J, the junction contained 13 bases not matched to a gene. The CDR3 region is CASRLDRDKGSDTQYF. The CDR3 DNA follows: TGTGCCAGCAGACTTGACAGGGACAAGGGGTCAGATACGCAGTATTTT.

This clonotype occurred a few times. The rearrangement links TRBV10-2 to TRBJ2-7; D is perhaps TRBD1 or TRBD2 (5 bases each). In germline, CDR1 is WSHSY, CDR2 SAAADI. V dropped 7 bases and J dropped 2 bases, with 15 bases sitting between them. The CDR3 has 14 amino acids. The CDR3 protein is CASTPQEVAYEQYF. In nucleotides, the CDR3 is TGCGCCAGCACCCCACAGGAGGTCGCCTACGAGCAGTACTTC.